This TCR beta chain originates from a study of cytomegalovirus exposure and HLA in healthy donors. The PCR had 60 Vbeta and 13 Jbeta primers. TCRdb keeps only in-frame clones here, not all; method: immunoSEQ multiplex PCR. Of about 90,000 clones detected, 75% to 80% appear once; the ten largest clones hold under 5.5%. Germline V lookup: CDR1 SGHNT, CDR2 YENEEA. This CDR3 spans 19 amino acids. V lost 4 bases to trimming and J lost 7 bases; unmatched junction nucleotides: 13. The sample consisted of PBMCs. The V gene is TRBV11-3, the J gene TRBJ2-2; 15 bases are shared with TRBD2. This sequence was found in a middle-aged woman in good health and CMV-seropositive. The CDR3 coding sequence is TGTGCCAGCAGCTCCGCCGGACTAGCGGGAGGGCCGGGAGGCGGGGAGCTGTTTTTT. The encoded protein is CASSSAGLAGGPGGGELFF.